These T cell receptor beta chains were read from a single sample in a study of blood T cell repertoires in COVID-19. Clones were sequenced by immunoSEQ multiplex PCR, and TCRdb holds only the in-frame ones, with some missing. Among about 240,000 clones listed, roughly nine tenths were seen once. Material: peripheral blood. The source is a man in his 60s with acute or convalescent COVID-19. Each CDR3 is given with its conserved first and last residue. A D gene is named only where the DNA matches it firmly. Clone size is given for some rows only: seen once, a few or many times, or a class if the clone is expanded.

v_call	j_call	d_call	clone_size	cdr3_length	cdr3_aa	cdr3_nt
TRBV28	TRBJ1-4	TRBD1	NA	15	CASSSVGQAGEKLFF	TGTGCCAGCAGTTCGGTGGGACAGGCAGGGGAAAAACTGTTTTTT
TRBV7-2	TRBJ1-1	TRBD1	NA	14	CASSTNGQVRGTFF	TGTGCCAGCAGCACGAACGGACAGGTACGAGGGACTTTCTTT
TRBV6-1	TRBJ2-7	NA	NA	12	CASSDPGREQYF	TGTGCCAGCAGTGATCCCGGTCGCGAGCAGTACTTC
TRBV5-4	TRBJ2-1	TRBD1	NA	13	CASGPDRYNEQFF	TGTGCCAGCGGCCCGGACAGGTACAATGAGCAGTTCTTC
TRBV7-8	TRBJ1-5	NA	NA	15	CASSLRRMRNQPQHF	TGTGCCAGCAGCTTAAGGAGGATGCGCAATCAGCCCCAGCATTTT
TRBV10-1	TRBJ1-2	NA	NA	8	CATYGYTF	TGCGCCACGTATGGCTACACCTTC
TRBV16	TRBJ1-2	NA	NA	14	CASSQSNSNYGYTF	TGTGCCAGCAGCCAATCGAACTCGAACTATGGCTACACCTTC
TRBV2	TRBJ1-5	NA	NA	14	CASSVGTGNQPQHF	TGTGCCAGCAGCGTTGGGACTGGCAATCAGCCCCAGCATTTT
TRBV3-1/TRBV3-2	TRBJ2-1	NA	NA	15	CASSQELLASHEQFF	TGTGCCAGCAGCCAAGAATTACTAGCTAGCCATGAGCAGTTCTTC
TRBV28	TRBJ1-5	TRBD1	once	14	CASSRDSRNQPQHF	TGTGCCAGCAGTCGGGACAGCCGCAATCAGCCCCAGCATTTT
TRBV5-1	TRBJ2-3	NA	medium-sized	14	CASSYGGVKDTQYF	TGCGCCAGCAGTTACGGGGGAGTAAAAGATACGCAGTATTTT
TRBV10-1	TRBJ2-5	NA	NA	12	CASTPRLVPQYF	TGCGCCAGCACCCCTCGATTAGTTCCCCAGTACTTC
TRBV15	TRBJ2-1	TRBD1	NA	16	CATSGRDRGSHNEQFF	TGTGCCACCAGCGGCCGGGACAGGGGGTCCCACAATGAGCAGTTCTTC
TRBV7-3	TRBJ1-4	NA	few	13	CASSSSTNEKLFF	TGTGCCAGCAGCTCCTCAACTAATGAAAAACTGTTTTTT
TRBV6-5	TRBJ2-1	TRBD2	NA	16	CASSYSAGVKRNEQFF	TGTGCCAGCAGTTACTCGGCGGGAGTGAAAAGGAATGAGCAGTTCTTC
TRBV3-1/TRBV3-2	TRBJ1-6	NA	NA	15	CASSQDWAGDSPLHF	TGTGCCAGCAGCCAAGATTGGGCAGGGGATTCACCCCTCCACTTT
TRBV7-2	TRBJ1-2	NA	few	17	CASSLLRGGDRNYGYTF	TGTGCCAGCAGCTTATTGAGAGGCGGGGACCGTAACTATGGCTACACCTTC
TRBV15	TRBJ2-2	NA	NA	17	CATSRLSGTSNTGELFF	TGTGCCACCAGCAGACTGTCCGGGACTTCGAACACCGGGGAGCTGTTTTTT
TRBV6-2/TRBV6-3	TRBJ1-1	TRBD1	NA	13	CASSRDRGTEAFF	TGTGCCAGCAGTCGGGACAGGGGAACTGAAGCTTTCTTT
TRBV5-4	TRBJ2-5	TRBD1	few	18	CASSRRGQGSAGGETQYF	TGTGCCAGCAGCCGGAGGGGACAGGGGTCTGCAGGAGGGGAGACCCAGTACTTC
TRBV19	TRBJ2-5	TRBD2	NA	18	CASSSSPPGLAGQETQYF	TGTGCCAGTAGTTCCTCGCCTCCGGGACTAGCGGGGCAAGAGACCCAGTACTTC
TRBV10-3	TRBJ1-4	NA	NA	14	CAISREAANEKLFF	TGTGCCATCAGTAGGGAGGCTGCTAATGAAAAACTGTTTTTT
TRBV28	TRBJ1-4	TRBD1	NA	15	CASKNPGTGDEKLFF	TGTGCCAGCAAGAATCCCGGCACAGGGGATGAAAAACTGTTTTTT
TRBV25-1	TRBJ2-7	TRBD1	NA	16	CASSSKRTGYSYEQYF	TGTGCCAGCAGTTCTAAAAGGACAGGCTATTCCTACGAGCAGTACTTC
TRBV11-3	TRBJ1-2	NA	NA	14	CASSQSWGVYGYTF	TGTGCCAGCAGCCAATCTTGGGGGGTTTATGGCTACACCTTC
TRBV4-3	TRBJ1-2	NA	NA	15	CASSQLGQGLGGYTF	TGCGCCAGCAGCCAATTGGGACAAGGTTTGGGTGGCTACACCTTC
TRBV21-1	TRBJ2-5	NA	NA	19	CASSKVLVGLAGTGETQYF	TGTGCCAGCAGCAAAGTTCTCGTGGGACTAGCGGGGACTGGGGAGACCCAGTACTTC
TRBV7-2	TRBJ2-3	NA	NA	15	CASSLAAGFVDTQYF	TGTGCCAGCAGCTTAGCGGCGGGGTTTGTTGATACGCAGTATTTT
TRBV7-9	TRBJ2-3	NA	once	16	CASSQYKPEGTDTQYF	TGTGCCAGCAGCCAATATAAACCGGAGGGGACAGATACGCAGTATTTT
TRBV4-2	TRBJ1-2	NA	NA	14	CASSQDRRAGGYTF	TGTGCCAGCAGCCAAGATAGGAGGGCGGGGGGCTACACCTTC
TRBV6-5	TRBJ2-1	TRBD2	NA	14	CASMELAGINEQFF	TGTGCCAGCATGGAACTAGCGGGAATCAATGAGCAGTTCTTC
TRBV11-3	TRBJ2-7	TRBD1	NA	13	CASNRQGRDEQYF	TGTGCCAGCAACCGACAGGGCAGGGACGAGCAGTACTTC
TRBV27	TRBJ1-5	NA	NA	17	CASSLRGRSYSNQPQHF	TGTGCCAGCAGTTTACGTGGCAGATCATATAGCAATCAGCCCCAGCATTTT
TRBV5-1	TRBJ2-5	NA	NA	15	CASSPNRADQETQYF	TGCGCCAGCAGCCCCAACAGAGCTGATCAAGAGACCCAGTACTTC
TRBV7-6	TRBJ2-1	NA	few	15	CASSLVPFTYNEQFF	TGTGCCAGCAGCTTGGTACCTTTTACTTACAATGAGCAGTTCTTC
TRBV5-1	TRBJ1-2	TRBD1	NA	14	CASSLGQGIYGYTF	TGCGCCAGCAGCTTGGGACAGGGGATTTATGGCTACACCTTC
TRBV27	TRBJ2-1	TRBD2	NA	15	CASTRDGLADNEQFF	TGTGCCAGCACCCGAGACGGACTAGCGGACAATGAGCAGTTCTTC
TRBV12-3/TRBV12-4	TRBJ2-7	NA	NA	13	CASSLKGLGEQYF	TGTGCCAGCAGTTTGAAGGGGCTGGGGGAGCAGTACTTC
TRBV9	TRBJ2-2	TRBD2	NA	15	CASSVDGLAARELFF	TGTGCCAGCAGCGTAGATGGACTAGCGGCCAGGGAGCTGTTTTTT
TRBV7-2	TRBJ1-2	NA	NA	12	CASSLGQNGYTF	TGTGCCAGCAGCCTCGGACAGAATGGCTACACCTTC
TRBV11-1	TRBJ1-2	TRBD1	NA	13	CASSLDRGFEDTF	TGTGCCAGCAGCTTAGACAGGGGATTTGAGGACACCTTC
TRBV30	TRBJ2-2	NA	once	14	CAWKGDTHTGELFF	TGTGCCTGGAAGGGGGACACCCACACCGGGGAGCTGTTTTTT
TRBV19	TRBJ2-7	NA	NA	15	CASSPQQGVGYEQYF	TGTGCCAGTAGCCCCCAGCAGGGTGTAGGCTACGAGCAGTACTTC
TRBV1	TRBJ2-7	NA	NA	13	CTSSPIDSYEQYF	TGCACCAGCAGCCCCATCGACAGCTACGAGCAGTACTTC
TRBV27	TRBJ2-2	TRBD1	once	15	CASSLSGTVTGELFF	TGTGCCAGCAGTTTGTCCGGGACAGTAACCGGGGAGCTGTTTTTT
TRBV10-3	TRBJ2-7	TRBD1	NA	14	CAMSRGQTNYEQYF	TGTGCCATGAGTAGGGGACAGACTAACTACGAGCAGTACTTC
TRBV14	TRBJ2-7	NA	NA	14	CASSRSGVAYEQYF	TGTGCCAGCAGCCGTTCAGGGGTTGCCTACGAGCAGTACTTC
TRBV5-1	TRBJ2-1	TRBD2	NA	16	CASSYPRAGAYNEQFF	TGCGCCAGCAGCTACCCCCGGGCGGGAGCCTACAATGAGCAGTTCTTC
TRBV29-1	TRBJ2-5	TRBD1	NA	16	CSVEVFGQGAGETQYF	TGCAGCGTTGAGGTTTTCGGACAGGGGGCAGGGGAGACCCAGTACTTC
TRBV27	TRBJ2-1	TRBD2	once	14	CASSFRSGSHEQFF	TGTGCCAGCAGTTTTCGTAGCGGGAGCCATGAGCAGTTCTTC
TRBV28	TRBJ1-5	NA	NA	15	CASGGGGGSHQPQHF	TGTGCCAGTGGAGGGGGGGGTGGTAGCCATCAGCCCCAGCATTTT
TRBV28	TRBJ1-2	NA	NA	14	CASSDPVFDYGYTF	TGTGCCAGCAGTGATCCGGTTTTCGACTATGGCTACACCTTC
TRBV6-5	TRBJ1-1	TRBD1	NA	14	CASSFGQGAFTAFF	TGTGCCAGCAGTTTCGGACAGGGGGCGTTTACGGCTTTCTTT
TRBV10-2	TRBJ2-2	NA	NA	16	CASRSVWGENTGELFF	TGCGCCAGCAGAAGCGTTTGGGGGGAGAACACCGGGGAGCTGTTTTTT